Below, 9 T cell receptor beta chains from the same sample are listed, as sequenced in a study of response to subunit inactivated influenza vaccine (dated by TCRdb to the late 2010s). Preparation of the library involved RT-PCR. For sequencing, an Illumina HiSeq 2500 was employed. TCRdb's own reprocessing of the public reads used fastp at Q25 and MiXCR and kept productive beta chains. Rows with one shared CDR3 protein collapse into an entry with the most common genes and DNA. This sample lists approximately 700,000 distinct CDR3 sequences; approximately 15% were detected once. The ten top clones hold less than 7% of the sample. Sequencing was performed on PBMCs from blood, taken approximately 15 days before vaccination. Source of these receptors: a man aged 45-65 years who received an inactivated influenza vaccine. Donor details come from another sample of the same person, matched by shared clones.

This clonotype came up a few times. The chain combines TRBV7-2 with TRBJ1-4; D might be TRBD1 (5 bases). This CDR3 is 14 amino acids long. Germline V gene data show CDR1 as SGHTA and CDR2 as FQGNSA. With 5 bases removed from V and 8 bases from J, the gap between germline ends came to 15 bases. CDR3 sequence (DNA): TGTGCCAGCAGCCGGACAAGGGAATGGGAAAAACTGTTTTTT. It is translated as CASSRTREWEKLFF.

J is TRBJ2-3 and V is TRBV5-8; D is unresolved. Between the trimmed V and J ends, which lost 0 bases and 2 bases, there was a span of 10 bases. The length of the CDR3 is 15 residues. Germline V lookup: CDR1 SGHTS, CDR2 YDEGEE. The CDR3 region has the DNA TGTGCCAGCAGCTTGGAAAAACAACCCACAGATACGCAGTATTTT. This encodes CASSLEKQPTDTQYF.

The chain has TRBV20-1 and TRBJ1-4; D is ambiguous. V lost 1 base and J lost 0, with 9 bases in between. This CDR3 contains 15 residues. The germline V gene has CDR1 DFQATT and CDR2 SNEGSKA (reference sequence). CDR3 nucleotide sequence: TGCAGTGCTAGAGTTGGATATTCAACTAATGAAAAACTGTTTTTT. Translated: CSARVGYSTNEKLFF.

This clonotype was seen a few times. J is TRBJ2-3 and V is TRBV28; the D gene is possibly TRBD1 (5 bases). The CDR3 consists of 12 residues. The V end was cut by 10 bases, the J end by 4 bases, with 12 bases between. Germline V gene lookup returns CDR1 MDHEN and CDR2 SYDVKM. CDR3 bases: TGTGCCACCGAGCAGGGTGCAGATACGCAGTATTTT. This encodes CATEQGADTQYF.

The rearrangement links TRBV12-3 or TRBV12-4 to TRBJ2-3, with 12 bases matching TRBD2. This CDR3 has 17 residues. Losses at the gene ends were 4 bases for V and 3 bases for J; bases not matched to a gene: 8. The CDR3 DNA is TGTGCCAGCAGTTGGCTAGCGGGGGGGTCCCCAACAGATACGCAGTATTTT. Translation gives CASSWLAGGSPTDTQYF.

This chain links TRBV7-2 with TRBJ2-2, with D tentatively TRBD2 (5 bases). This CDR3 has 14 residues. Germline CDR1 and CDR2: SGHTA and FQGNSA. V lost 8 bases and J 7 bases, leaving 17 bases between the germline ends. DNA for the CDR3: TGTGCCAGCCGCCCGGCCGCGGGCGGCGGGGAGCTGTTTTTT. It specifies CASRPAAGGGELFF. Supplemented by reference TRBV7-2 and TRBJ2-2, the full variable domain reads GAGVSQSPSNKVTEKGKDVELRCDPISGHTALYWYRQSLGQGLEFLIYFQGNSAPDKSGLPSDRFSAERTGGSVSTLTIQRTQQEDSAVYLCASRPAAGGGELFFGEGSRLTVL.

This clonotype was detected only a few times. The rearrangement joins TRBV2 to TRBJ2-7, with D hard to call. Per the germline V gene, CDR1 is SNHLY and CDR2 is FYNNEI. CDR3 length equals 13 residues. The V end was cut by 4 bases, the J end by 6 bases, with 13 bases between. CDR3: CASSGSNVGEQYF. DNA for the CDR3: TGTGCCAGCAGTGGGAGCAATGTAGGCGAGCAGTACTTC.

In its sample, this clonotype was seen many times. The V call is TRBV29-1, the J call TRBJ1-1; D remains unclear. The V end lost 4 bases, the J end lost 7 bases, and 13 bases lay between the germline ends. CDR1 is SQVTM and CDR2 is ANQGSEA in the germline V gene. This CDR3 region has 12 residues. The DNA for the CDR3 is TGCAGCGTTGTCGCCCGCTCTGGTGAAGCTTTCTTT. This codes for CSVVARSGEAFF.

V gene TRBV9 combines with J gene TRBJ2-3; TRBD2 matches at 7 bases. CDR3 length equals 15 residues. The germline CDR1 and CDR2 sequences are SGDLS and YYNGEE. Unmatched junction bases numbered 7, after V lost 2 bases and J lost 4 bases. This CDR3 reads CASSVRGRPPDTQYF. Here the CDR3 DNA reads TGTGCCAGCAGCGTCCGCGGGAGACCCCCAGATACGCAGTATTTT.